These 12 T cell receptor beta chains were all obtained from the same sample, sequenced in a study of beta chain features in type 1 diabetes. Study-level points and caveats: Type 1 diabetes patients had TCRB CDR3s that were shorter (moderately but significantly so) in all four CD4+ subsets.

The antigens for these receptors are not known. cDNA synthesis used the whole RNA isolate, giving expressed TCRB sequences. Data came from immunoSEQ multiplex PCR; TCRdb stores just in-frame clones and leaves some out. The sample holds hundreds of thousands of clones, about 13% seen once. The sequencing sample was made of naive CD4+ T cells from blood. These receptors all stem from a young man with type 1 diabetes.

This clone was counted between two and nine times. This chain connects TRBV2 to TRBJ1-1; TRBD1 matches 8 bases. The CDR3 is 15 residues long. V was clipped by 5 bases and J by 4 bases; unmatched bases: 9. The germline gives CDR1 SNHLY, CDR2 FYNNEI. The CDR3 protein is CASSYQGAWSTEAFF. Written as DNA, the CDR3 is TGTGCCAGCAGTTATCAGGGGGCGTGGAGCACTGAAGCTTTCTTT.

V is TRBV18 and J is TRBJ2-5; D not certain. V gave up 2 bases and J gave up 5 bases, with 9 bases separating them. CDR1 and CDR2 (germline): KGHSH, LQKENI. This CDR3 is built from 13 residues. CDR3 sequence reads: CASSPSNSETQYF. CDR3 nucleotide sequence: TGTGCCAGCTCACCATCGAACTCGGAGACCCAGTACTTC.

This clone came up a few times. The chain has TRBV5-1 and TRBJ2-7; 10 nucleotides align to TRBD1. J was trimmed by 2 bases and V by 1 base; bases with no gene match: 3. This CDR3 has 15 amino acids. Germline assignment: CDR1 SGHRS and CDR2 YFSETQ. Written as DNA, the CDR3 is TGCGCCAGCAGCTTGTCGGGACAGGGGCCCTACGAGCAGTACTTC. Protein sequence: CASSLSGQGPYEQYF.

The chain links TRBV6-1 to TRBJ2-5; D is undetermined. Germline CDR1 MNHNS, CDR2 SASEGT. V lost 3 bases, J lost 2 bases, and 4 bases lay in between. This CDR3 is built from 12 residues. The CDR3 region is CASSDRQETQYF. The CDR3 DNA reads TGTGCCAGCAGTGACAGGCAAGAGACCCAGTACTTC.

This clone occurred a few times. Other DNA sequences in this sample translate to the same CDR3. The CDR3, as DNA: TGCGCCAGCAGCACCGGGACAGGACTCTATGGCTACACCTTC. Its translation: CASSTGTGLYGYTF. The chain recombines TRBV5-1 with TRBJ1-2; TRBD1 agrees at 8 bases. The CDR3 runs to 14 residues. V shed 4 bases and J 4 bases; nucleotides not matched to a gene: 6. Germline V gene sequence: CDR1 SGHRS, CDR2 YFSETQ. The full variable domain, with the rest looked up from reference TRBV5-1 and TRBJ1-2, is KAGVTQTPRYLIKTRGQQVTLSCSPISGHRSVSWYQQTPGQGLQFLFEYFSETQRNKGNFPGRFSGRQFSNSRSEMNVSTLELGDSALYLCASSTGTGLYGYTFGSGTRLTVV.

This chain links TRBV6-5 with TRBJ1-1, with D unclear. The CDR3 runs to 13 residues. Per the germline V gene, CDR1 is MNHEY and CDR2 is SVGAGI. V was cut by 6 bases and J by 0 bases, with 8 bases left in between. CDR3 loop: CASRVLMNTEAFF. The CDR3 DNA sequence: TGTGCCAGCAGAGTACTTATGAACACTGAAGCTTTCTTT.

In this sample, this clone turned up a few times. The chain employs TRBV10-3 and TRBJ1-1; the match to TRBD1 covers 7 bases. Germline loops: CDR1 ENHRY, CDR2 SYGVKD. The CDR3 loop spans 15 amino acids. Unmatched junction bases numbered 7, after V lost 3 bases and J lost 3 bases. The DNA for the CDR3 is TGTGCCATCAGTGACAGGGGGATGGAGGACACTGAAGCTTTCTTT. This encodes CAISDRGMEDTEAFF.

There are a few counts of this clone. The chain joins TRBV5-1 to TRBJ2-7, with 8 bases matching TRBD1. V shed 4 bases and J 3 bases; nucleotides not matched to a gene: 3. Germline loops: CDR1 SGHRS, CDR2 YFSETQ. The CDR3 is made up of 13 amino acids. CDR3 sequence reads: CASSETGDYEQYF. The CDR3 nucleotides are TGCGCCAGCAGCGAGACAGGGGACTACGAGCAGTACTTC.

This clone was observed a handful of times. The chain employs TRBV7-9 and TRBJ2-7; 7 nucleotides line up with TRBD2. Looked up from germline, CDR1 is SEHNR and CDR2 is FQNEAQ (reference sequence). Unmatched junction bases numbered 5, after V lost 7 bases and J lost 2 bases. CDR3 length: 13 amino acids. The CDR3 spells CASTWDYPYEQYF. Written as DNA, the CDR3 is TGTGCCAGCACCTGGGACTACCCCTACGAGCAGTACTTC.

This clone occurred a few times. The chain is built from TRBV30 and TRBJ1-3; the D is unclear. V was shortened by 4 bases and J by 0 bases, with 4 bases between the two germline ends. CDR3 length: 12 amino acids. The germline gives CDR1 GTSNPN, CDR2 SVGIG (reference sequence). The CDR3 loop is CAWKLSGNTIYF. The CDR3 DNA reads TGTGCCTGGAAGCTCTCTGGAAACACCATATATTTT.

This clone occurred a few times. The rearrangement joins TRBV5-6 to TRBJ2-7; D possibly corresponds to TRBD2 (5 bases). This CDR3 is built from 13 residues. CDR1 SGHDT and CDR2 YYEEEE come from the germline V gene. Trimming stripped 1 base from V and 2 bases from J, with 7 bases between. The CDR3 loop reads CASSLTGTYEQYF. In nucleotides, the CDR3 is TGTGCCAGCAGCTTGACCGGGACCTACGAGCAGTACTTC.

This chain connects TRBV7-9 to TRBJ1-5, with D unresolved. The CDR3 has 15 residues. Deletions cut 1 base from V and 4 bases from J, with 11 bases between. Germline values: CDR1 SEHNR, CDR2 FQNEAQ (reference sequence). CDR3 amino acids: CASSLGPQSNQPQHF. DNA for the CDR3: TGTGCCAGCAGCTTAGGGCCTCAGTCAAATCAGCCCCAGCATTTT.